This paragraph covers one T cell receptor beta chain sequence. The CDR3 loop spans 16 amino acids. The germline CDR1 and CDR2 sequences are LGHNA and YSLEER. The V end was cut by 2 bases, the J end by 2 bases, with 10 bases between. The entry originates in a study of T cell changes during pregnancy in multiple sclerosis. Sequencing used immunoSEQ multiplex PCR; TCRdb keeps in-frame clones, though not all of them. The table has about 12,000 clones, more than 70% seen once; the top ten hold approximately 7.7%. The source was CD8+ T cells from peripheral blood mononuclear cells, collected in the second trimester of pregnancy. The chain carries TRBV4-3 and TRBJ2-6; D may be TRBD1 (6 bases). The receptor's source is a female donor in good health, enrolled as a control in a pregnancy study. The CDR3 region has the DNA TGCGCCAGCAGCCAACACAGGGAAACTGGGGCCAACGTCCTGACTTTC. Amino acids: CASSQHRETGANVLTF.